The 13 T cell receptor beta chains presented below share a single source sample, sequenced in a study of beta chain features in type 1 diabetes. The study's findings and limits: Type 1 diabetes patients had moderately but significantly shorter TCRB CDR3s in all four CD4+ subsets.

The antigens these receptors bind are not known. Every bit of the isolated RNA underwent reverse transcription, so sequencing read expressed TCRB transcripts. Data came from immunoSEQ multiplex PCR; TCRdb stores just in-frame clones and leaves some out. The table has 200,000 to 300,000 clones, around 20% seen once; the top ten hold around 0.03%. The sequenced sample consisted of naive CD4+ T cells from blood. The source is a woman in her thirties or forties with type 1 diabetes.

The chain has TRBV14 and TRBJ1-3; maybe TRBD1 (5 bases). The V end was cut by 1 base, the J end by 4 bases, with 14 bases between. CDR3 length: 16 amino acids. The germline V gene encodes CDR1 SGHDN and CDR2 FVKESK. CDR3 loop: CASSQVGGTEGNTIYF. The CDR3 DNA follows: TGTGCCAGCAGCCAAGTCGGAGGGACGGAGGGAAACACCATATATTTT.

The chain carries TRBV5-5 and TRBJ2-3; weak D call: TRBD2 (6 bases). This CDR3 comprises 13 residues. V shed 7 bases and J shed 2 bases, with 11 bases lying between them. Germline CDR1 reads SGHKS; CDR2 reads YYEKEE (reference sequence). This CDR3 is CASFRTNTDTQYF. CDR3 DNA sequence: TGTGCCAGCTTTAGGACTAACACAGATACGCAGTATTTT.

This sequence joins TRBV29-1 and TRBJ1-1; the D gene is possibly TRBD1 (6 bases). CDR1 and CDR2 (germline): SQVTM, ANQGSEA. Deletions cut 7 bases from V and 3 bases from J, with 15 bases between. This CDR3 comprises 13 residues. CDR3 in amino acids: CSAPGGQDTEAFF. Written as DNA, the CDR3 is TGCAGCGCCCCGGGGGGGCAGGACACTGAAGCTTTCTTT.

This clone was detected a few times. V gene TRBV7-3 combines with J gene TRBJ2-3; weak D call: TRBD1 (6 bases). The germline V and J ends were trimmed by 3 bases and 1 base, with 11 bases remaining between them. This CDR3 is built from 15 residues. Per germline, CDR1 SGHTA and CDR2 FQGTGA. CDR3 amino acids: CASSFAGAGTDTQYF. Here the CDR3 DNA reads TGTGCCAGCAGCTTCGCAGGGGCGGGCACAGATACGCAGTATTTT.

V usage is TRBV30 and J usage is TRBJ2-7, with a possible D match to TRBD2 (6 bases). Germline loops: CDR1 GTSNPN, CDR2 SVGIG (reference sequence). CDR3 length: 14 amino acids. V was pared by 3 bases and J by 5 bases, with 17 bases between. The chain's CDR3 is CAWRRPGLFDEQYF. Here the CDR3 DNA reads TGTGCCTGGAGACGTCCGGGACTCTTCGACGAGCAGTACTTC. The variable domain in full, completed from reference TRBV30 and TRBJ2-7, reads SQTIHQWPATLVQPVGSPLSLECTVEGTSNPNLYWYRQAAGRGLQLLFYSVGIGQISSEVPQNLSASRPQDRQFILSSKKLLLSDSGFYLCAWRRPGLFDEQYFGPGTRLTVT.

This clone appeared a few times. The chain employs TRBV4-3 and TRBJ2-3; tentative D call: TRBD1 (7 bases). The germline CDR1 and CDR2 sequences are LGHNA and YSLEER. This CDR3 is 19 amino acids long. The V end lost 0 bases, the J end lost 4 bases, and 23 bases lay between the germline ends. The CDR3 region is CASSQDGGKGRQGSDTQYF. The CDR3 DNA reads TGCGCCAGCAGCCAAGATGGAGGGAAGGGGCGACAGGGATCAGATACGCAGTATTTT.

In its sample, this clone was seen a few times. This sequence joins TRBV9 and TRBJ2-1; 10 positions agree with TRBD1. Losses at the gene ends were 3 bases for V and 8 bases for J; bases not matched to a gene: 5. The V gene's germline CDR1 is SGDLS and CDR2 YYNGEE. The CDR3 length is 14 residues. In nucleotides, the CDR3 is TGTGCCAGCAGCGGGGGACAGGGGATGGATGAGCAGTTCTTC. This translates into CASSGGQGMDEQFF.

V gene TRBV7-9 combines with J gene TRBJ2-5; TRBD1 agrees at 9 bases. V lost 5 bases, J lost 3 bases, and 4 bases stayed unmatched. Germline values: CDR1 SEHNR, CDR2 FQNEAQ (reference sequence). The length of the CDR3 is 14 residues. The CDR3 bases are TGTGCCAGCAGCGTGGGACAGGGTAAAGAGACCCAGTACTTC. Translating it yields CASSVGQGKETQYF.

This clone has a handful of counts. This sequence joins TRBV29-1 and TRBJ1-2; D not certain. This CDR3 contains 13 residues. V lost 6 bases to trimming and J lost 3 bases, with 14 bases between them. CDR1 is SQVTM and CDR2 is ANQGSEA in the germline V gene. CDR3 sequence: CSVLPGSDYGYTF. The CDR3 region has the DNA TGCAGCGTCCTTCCCGGGTCTGACTATGGCTACACCTTC.

This clone was counted only a few times. The chain employs TRBV28 and TRBJ2-5; tentatively, D is TRBD1 (5 bases). From germline, CDR1 is MDHEN and CDR2 SYDVKM. The V gene lost 5 bases and the J gene lost 1 base, with 11 bases spanning the gap. This CDR3 comprises 14 residues. CDR3 protein: CASSLRQPQETQYF. The CDR3 DNA reads as TGTGCCAGCAGTCTCCGACAGCCCCAAGAGACCCAGTACTTC.

This clone was observed a single time. V gene TRBV15 combines with J gene TRBJ2-1; 8 bases are a match to TRBD2. There are 16 residues in the CDR3. The V segment lost 0 bases and the J segment 4 bases; nucleotides outside the gene matches: 5. Germline CDR1 reads LNHNV; CDR2 reads YYDKDF (reference sequence). CDR3 nucleotide sequence: TGTGCCACCAGCAGAGATCGAACGGGGGGGTACAATGAGCAGTTCTTC. It is translated as CATSRDRTGGYNEQFF.

This clone was counted between two and nine times. The chain is built from TRBV5-1 and TRBJ2-1, with a weak D call TRBD1 (6 bases). The germline V gene encodes CDR1 SGHRS and CDR2 YFSETQ. This CDR3 is built from 13 residues. V shed 0 bases and J shed 5 bases, with 6 bases lying between them. The CDR3 nucleotides read TGCGCCAGCAGCTTGGGGACAGACAATGAGCAGTTCTTC. Its protein is CASSLGTDNEQFF.

This clone was seen only a few times. V is TRBV9 and J is TRBJ2-1; 7 nucleotides line up with TRBD2. Germline V gene lookup returns CDR1 SGDLS and CDR2 YYNGEE. The CDR3 spans 13 residues. Trimming removed 4 bases from V and 7 bases from J; junction bases left unmatched: 5. The CDR3 bases are TGTGCCAGCAGCATCGGGGAGGGAAATGAGCAGTTCTTC. Its translation is CASSIGEGNEQFF.